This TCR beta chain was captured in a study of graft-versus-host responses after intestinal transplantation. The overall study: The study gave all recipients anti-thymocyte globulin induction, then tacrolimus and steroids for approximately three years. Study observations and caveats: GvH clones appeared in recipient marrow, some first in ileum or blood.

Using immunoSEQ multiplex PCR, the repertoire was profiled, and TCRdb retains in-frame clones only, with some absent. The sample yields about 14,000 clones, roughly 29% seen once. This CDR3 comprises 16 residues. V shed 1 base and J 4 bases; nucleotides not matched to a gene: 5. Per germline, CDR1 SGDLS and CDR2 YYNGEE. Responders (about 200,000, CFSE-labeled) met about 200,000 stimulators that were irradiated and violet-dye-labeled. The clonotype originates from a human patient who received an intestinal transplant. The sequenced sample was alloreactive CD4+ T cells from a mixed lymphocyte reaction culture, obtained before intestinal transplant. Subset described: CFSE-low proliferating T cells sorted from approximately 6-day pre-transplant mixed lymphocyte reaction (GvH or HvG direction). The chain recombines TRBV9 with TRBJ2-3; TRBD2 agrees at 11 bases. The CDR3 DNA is TGTGCCAGCAGCGTATCCCTAGCGGGAGGTGCAGATACGCAGTATTTT. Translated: CASSVSLAGGADTQYF.